Included here is one T cell receptor (delta chain) sequence, with context. Its antigen is unknown. No base-level quality is on record; no much larger clone is a single base apart. The method behind the library was PCR. TCRdb shows the sequencer as Illumina MiSeq. TCRdb called clones from the public reads with CATT, and repeated DNA sequences were later combined into one row. The sample table shows 5,500 to 7,500 delta-chain clones, and around 41% are seen once. The top ten clonotypes cover about 8.4% of the sample. The sample comes from a study of human gamma delta and Vdelta1 T cells (dated by TCRdb to 2017 to 2018). Turning to the overall study: The study investigated Delta One T cells, Vd1+ gamma-delta T cells, as cytotoxic effectors against acute myeloid leukemia.

Study-level results and caveats: Polyclonality and broad cytotoxic targeting of acute myeloid leukemia were reported for Delta One T cells.

The CDR3, cysteine through phenylalanine, is 25 amino acids long. Of all the DNA, just the CDR3 is kept, 75 bases in frame from base 1. Sequences TSWWSYY (CDR1) and QGS (CDR2) are obtained from the germline V gene. Here V drops 0 bases and J drops 1 base, and the junction holds 29 bases not matched to any gene. The chain is made from TRDV1 and TRDJ1; 10 central nucleotides agree with TRDD3. Sequencing was performed on Vdelta1 gamma-delta T cells from blood grown in culture (DOT cells). The cell subset or site label, as the study defines it: Delta One T cells, in vitro expanded/differentiated Vd1+ gamma-delta T cells. The sequence was collected from a human donor in good health. The nucleotides read TGTGCTCTTGGGGAACTGGGGCTTAATACCCTACGAAGGGGGATACGGATGGGGCTCACCGATAAACTCATCTTT. Its translation reads: CALGELGLNTLRRGIRMGLTDKLIF.